The text below deals with one T cell receptor beta chain. Its target is not known. The entry originates in a study of CD8 T cells in ankylosing spondylitis. Study-wide points: It appeared that ankylosing spondylitis blood was characterized by a TCR beta motif of several highly homologous variants.

TCRdb called the 5' RACE reads again in MiXCR, with one record for every CDR3 protein. The sample lists about 540,000 distinct CDR3 sequences; over 9.5% were seen once. The CDR3 length is 14 residues. Trimming cost V 4 bases and J 4 bases, with 14 bases left between them. Germline V gives CDR1 SEHNR, CDR2 FQNEAQ (reference sequence). The source material was blood, either unsorted or a sorted T cell fraction (not recorded which). The receptor comes from a male donor with ankylosing spondylitis. J is TRBJ2-7 and V is TRBV7-9; D is unresolved. The CDR3 DNA sequence: TGTGCCAGCAGCTCCCCGGGCCGCCCATACGAGCAGTACTTC. This sequence encodes CASSSPGRPYEQYF.